The TCR beta chain described here comes from a study of T cell repertoires in cytomegalovirus infection. Study results and limitations: HLA-C-restricted CMV clonotypes gave the most frequent clonotype in two of eight donors. Cumulated frequencies of public TCR beta families served to identify carriers of CMV plus the relevant HLA.

V was clipped by 6 bases and J by 6 bases; unmatched bases: 2. The CDR3 is 12 residues long. The V gene's germline CDR1 is SNHLY and CDR2 FYNNEI. This clonotype was counted a few times. Its target is unknown. Just one base apart from a much larger clone, this may be a read error. TCRdb independently ran MiXCR on the reads; one entry per CDR3 protein. The repertoire holds approximately 180,000 distinct CDR3 sequences, with about a tenth as singletons. Sequencing was done on a sample of PBMCs. The TCR was taken from a human donor in good health (CMV status not recorded). Some clones in this sample may be carry-over from other donors' samples. The V and J genes are TRBV2 and TRBJ1-2; 9 positions agree with TRBD1. CDR3 protein: CASRDRGHGYTF. As DNA, the CDR3 is TGTGCCAGCAGGGACAGGGGCCATGGCTACACCTTC.